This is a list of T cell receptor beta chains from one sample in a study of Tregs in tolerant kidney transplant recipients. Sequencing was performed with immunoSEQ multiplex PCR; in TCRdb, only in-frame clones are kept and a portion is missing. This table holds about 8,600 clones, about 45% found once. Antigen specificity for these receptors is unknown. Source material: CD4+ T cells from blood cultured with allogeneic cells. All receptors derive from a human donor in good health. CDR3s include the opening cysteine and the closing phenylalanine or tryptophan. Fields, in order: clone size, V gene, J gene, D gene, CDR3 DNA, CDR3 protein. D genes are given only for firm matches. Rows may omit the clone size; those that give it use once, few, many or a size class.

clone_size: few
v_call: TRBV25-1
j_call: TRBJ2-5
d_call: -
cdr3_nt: TGTGCCAGCAGTGACTCTTACCGGGGCGGGAAGACCCAGTACTTC
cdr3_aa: CASSDSYRGGKTQYF

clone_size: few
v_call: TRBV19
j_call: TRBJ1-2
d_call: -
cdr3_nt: TGTGCCAGTAGTATCAGCCAGTATGGCTACACCTTC
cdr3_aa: CASSISQYGYTF

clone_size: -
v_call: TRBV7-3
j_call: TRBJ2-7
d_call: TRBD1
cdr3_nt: TGTGCCAGCAGCTTTCGGGACAGGGGCTACGAGCAGTACTTC
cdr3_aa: CASSFRDRGYEQYF

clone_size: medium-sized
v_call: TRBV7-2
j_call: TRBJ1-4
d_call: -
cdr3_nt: TGTGCCAGCAGCCTATCACTCCGGAAGATGAGGGAAAAACTGTTTTTT
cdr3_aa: CASSLSLRKMREKLFF

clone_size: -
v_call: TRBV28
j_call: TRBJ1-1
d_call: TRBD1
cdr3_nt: TGTGCCAGCGGGTACAGGGGGGCCTTGAACACTGAAGCTTTCTTT
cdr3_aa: CASGYRGALNTEAFF

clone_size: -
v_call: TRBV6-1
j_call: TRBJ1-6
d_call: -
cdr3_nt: TGTGCCAGCAGTGAAGGCCACACGGACGGTTCACCCCTCCACTTT
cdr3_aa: CASSEGHTDGSPLHF

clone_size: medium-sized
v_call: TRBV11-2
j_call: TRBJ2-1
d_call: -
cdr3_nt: TGTGCCAGCAGCTTAGCTAGCGATGAGCAGTTCTTC
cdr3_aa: CASSLASDEQFF

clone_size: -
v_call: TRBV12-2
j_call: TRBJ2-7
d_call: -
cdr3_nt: TGTGCAAGTCGTTCCCAGCGGGGGGCCTCCTACGAGCAGTACTTC
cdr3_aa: CASRSQRGASYEQYF

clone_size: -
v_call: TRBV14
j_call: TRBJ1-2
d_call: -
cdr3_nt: TGTGCCAGCAGCCAAGTTTCCAGCGCTAACTATGGCTACACCTTC
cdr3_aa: CASSQVSSANYGYTF

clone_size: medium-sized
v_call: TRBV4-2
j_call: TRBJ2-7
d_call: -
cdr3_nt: TGTGCCAGCAGCCAAGAACTGGGACAAGGGCTGGGGCAGTACTTC
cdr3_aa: CASSQELGQGLGQYF

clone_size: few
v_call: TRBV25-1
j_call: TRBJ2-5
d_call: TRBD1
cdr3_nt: TGTGCCAGCAGTGCCCACAGGGGATGGGGAAAAGAGACCCAGTACTTC
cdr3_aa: CASSAHRGWGKETQYF

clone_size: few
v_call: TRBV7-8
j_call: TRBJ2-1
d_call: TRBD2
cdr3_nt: TGTGCCAGCAGCTTAGCGTTGATCGGGGAGGGCTACAATGAGCAGTTCTTC
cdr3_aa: CASSLALIGEGYNEQFF

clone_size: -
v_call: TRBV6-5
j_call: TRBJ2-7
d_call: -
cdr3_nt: TGTGCCAGCAGTAGTCGCCCCCCAATCTACGAGCAGTACTTC
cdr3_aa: CASSSRPPIYEQYF

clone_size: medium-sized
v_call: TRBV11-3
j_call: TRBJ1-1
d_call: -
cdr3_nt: TGTGCCAGCAGCTTATTCGGGGATACTGAAGCTTTCTTT
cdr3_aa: CASSLFGDTEAFF

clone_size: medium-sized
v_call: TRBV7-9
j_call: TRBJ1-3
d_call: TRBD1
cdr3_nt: TGTGCCAGCAGCCGACAGGGGGCGGCGGGAAACACCATATATTTT
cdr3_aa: CASSRQGAAGNTIYF

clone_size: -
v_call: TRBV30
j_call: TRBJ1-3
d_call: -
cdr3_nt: TGTGCCTGGAGAGTGCGCTCTGGAAACACCATATATTTT
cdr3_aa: CAWRVRSGNTIYF

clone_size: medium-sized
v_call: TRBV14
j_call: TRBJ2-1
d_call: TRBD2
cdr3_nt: TGTGCCAGCAGCCGGACTAGCGTATCCTACAATGAGCAGTTCTTC
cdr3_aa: CASSRTSVSYNEQFF

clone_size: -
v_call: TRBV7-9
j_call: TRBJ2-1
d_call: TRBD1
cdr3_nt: TGCGCCAGCAGCCAACGGACAGGGATGAATGAGCAGTTCTTC
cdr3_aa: CASSQRTGMNEQFF

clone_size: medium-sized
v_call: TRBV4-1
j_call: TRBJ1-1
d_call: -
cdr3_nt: TGCGCCAGCAGCCAAGATCGCTACAAAGGTCATCTGAACACTGAAGCTTTCTTT
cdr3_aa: CASSQDRYKGHLNTEAFF

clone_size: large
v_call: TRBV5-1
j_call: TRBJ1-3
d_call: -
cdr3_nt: TGCGCCAGCAGCTTGGAGGACGGAAACACCATATATTTT
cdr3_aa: CASSLEDGNTIYF

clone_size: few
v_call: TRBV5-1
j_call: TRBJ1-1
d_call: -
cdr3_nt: TGTGCCAGCAGCGCACGGGGGCTTATTGCCACTGAAGCTTTCTTT
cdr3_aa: CASSARGLIATEAFF

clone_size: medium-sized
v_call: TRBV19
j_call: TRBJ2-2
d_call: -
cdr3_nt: TGTGCCTCTAGAATAGCGCAGGGGAGTACCGGGGAGCTGTTTTTT
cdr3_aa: CASRIAQGSTGELFF

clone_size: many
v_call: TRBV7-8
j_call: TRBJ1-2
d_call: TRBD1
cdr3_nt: TGTGCCAGCAGCAGGCGGACAGGGGGTCAGGGCTACACCTTC
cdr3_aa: CASSRRTGGQGYTF

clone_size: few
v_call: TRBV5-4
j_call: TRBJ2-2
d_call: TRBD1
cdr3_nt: TGTGCCAGCAGCTCGGGGACAGGGGGTACCGGGGAGCTGTTTTTT
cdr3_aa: CASSSGTGGTGELFF

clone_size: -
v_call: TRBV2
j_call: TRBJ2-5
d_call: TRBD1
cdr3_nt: TGTGCCAGCAGTGGACAGGGGGCAGAAGAGACCCAGTACTTC
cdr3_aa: CASSGQGAEETQYF

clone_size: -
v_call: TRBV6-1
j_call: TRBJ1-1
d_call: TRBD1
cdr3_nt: TGTGCCGTACACAGGGGGAACACTGAAGCTTTCTTT
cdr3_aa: CAVHRGNTEAFF

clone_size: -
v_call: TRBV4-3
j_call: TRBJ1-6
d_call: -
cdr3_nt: TGCGCCAGCACCGACCCCGGACGGCCAGGGCTTGGGTCACCCCTCCACTTT
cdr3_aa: CASTDPGRPGLGSPLHF

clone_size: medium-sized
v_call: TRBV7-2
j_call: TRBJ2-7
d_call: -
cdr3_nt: TGTGCCAGCAGCTTAGCCCCGGGACAAGGGGGCGAGCAGTACTTC
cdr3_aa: CASSLAPGQGGEQYF

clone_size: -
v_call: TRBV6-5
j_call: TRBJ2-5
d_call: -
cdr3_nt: TGTGCCAGCAGCCGATCCGGGGAGACCCAGTACTTC
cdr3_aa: CASSRSGETQYF

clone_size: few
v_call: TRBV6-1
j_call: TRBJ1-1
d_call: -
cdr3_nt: TGTGCCAGCAGTTCCCCCGGGGGGAACACTGAAGCTTTCTTT
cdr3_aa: CASSSPGGNTEAFF

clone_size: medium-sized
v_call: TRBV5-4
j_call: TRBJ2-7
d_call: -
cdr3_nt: TGTGCCAGCAGCTTGGATGCGGGACAGCTCGAGCAGTACTTC
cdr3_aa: CASSLDAGQLEQYF

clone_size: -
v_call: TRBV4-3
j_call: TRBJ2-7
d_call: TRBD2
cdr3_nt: TGCGCCAGCAGCCAAGTTGGGCTAGCGGTCCACGAGCGGTACTTC
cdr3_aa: CASSQVGLAVHERYF

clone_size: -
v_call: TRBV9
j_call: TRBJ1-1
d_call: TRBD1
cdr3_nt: TGTGCCAGCAGCGCCAAGACAGGGGTCGGGACTGAAGCTTTCTTT
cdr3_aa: CASSAKTGVGTEAFF

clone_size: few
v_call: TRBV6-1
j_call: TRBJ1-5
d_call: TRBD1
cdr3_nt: TGTGCCAGCAGTCCCCACAGGGGAAATCAGCCCCAGCATTTT
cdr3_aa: CASSPHRGNQPQHF

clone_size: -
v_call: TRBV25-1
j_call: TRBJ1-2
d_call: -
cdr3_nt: TGTGCCAGCAGAGGGACCCACAGAAGCTCTAACTATGGCTACACCTTC
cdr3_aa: CASRGTHRSSNYGYTF

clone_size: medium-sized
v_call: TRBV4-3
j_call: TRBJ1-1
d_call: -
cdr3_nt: TGCGCCAGCAGCCAAGATCAAACAGGGAACACTGAAGCTTTCTTT
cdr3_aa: CASSQDQTGNTEAFF

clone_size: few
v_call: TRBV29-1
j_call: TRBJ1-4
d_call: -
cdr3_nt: TGCAGCGTATCCGTCCGGACCGTTGAAAAACTGTTTTTT
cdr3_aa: CSVSVRTVEKLFF

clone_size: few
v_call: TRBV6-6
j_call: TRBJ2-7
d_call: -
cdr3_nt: TGTGCCAGCAGTTACTTTGGAAACTACGAGCAGTACTTC
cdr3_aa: CASSYFGNYEQYF

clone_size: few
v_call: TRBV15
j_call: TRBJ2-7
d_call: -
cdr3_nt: TGTGCCACCAGCAGAGATTTGGGATACGAGCAGTACTTC
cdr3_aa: CATSRDLGYEQYF

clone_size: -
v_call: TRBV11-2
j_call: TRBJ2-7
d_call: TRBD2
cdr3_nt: TGTGCCAGCAGCCCGCCGGGACTAGCGGATCACTCCTACGAGCAGTACTTC
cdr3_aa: CASSPPGLADHSYEQYF

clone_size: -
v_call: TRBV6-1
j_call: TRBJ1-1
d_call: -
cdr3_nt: TGTGCCAGCAGTTTGGACCTGGGAGGGGGCACTGAAGCTTTCTTT
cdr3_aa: CASSLDLGGGTEAFF

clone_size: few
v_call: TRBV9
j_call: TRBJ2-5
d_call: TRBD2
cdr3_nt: TGTGCCAGCAGCTTACATCCGGGACTAGCCCTGGAGACCCAGTACTTC
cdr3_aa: CASSLHPGLALETQYF

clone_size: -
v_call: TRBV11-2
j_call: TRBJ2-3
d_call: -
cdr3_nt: TGTGCCAGCAGCTTAGCTCCCCCGAATACGCAGTATTTT
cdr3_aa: CASSLAPPNTQYF

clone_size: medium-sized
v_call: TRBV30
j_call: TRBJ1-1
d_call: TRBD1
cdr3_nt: TGTGCCTGGAGTAGGCACAGGGGGAACACTGAAGCTTTCTTT
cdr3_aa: CAWSRHRGNTEAFF

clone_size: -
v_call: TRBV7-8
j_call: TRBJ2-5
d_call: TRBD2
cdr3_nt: TGTGCCAGCAGCTTAGCTATGGGTACTAGCGGGAGGGCCCGAGAGACCCAGTACTTC
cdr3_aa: CASSLAMGTSGRARETQYF

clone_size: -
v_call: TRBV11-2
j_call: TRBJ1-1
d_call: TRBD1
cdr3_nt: TGTGCCAGCAGCTTCAGGGGGAGGGGTGAAGCTTTCTTT
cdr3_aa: CASSFRGRGEAFF

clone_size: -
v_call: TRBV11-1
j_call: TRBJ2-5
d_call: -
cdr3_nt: TGTGCCAGCAGCTCCCAGGTTGGGGAGACCCAGTACTTC
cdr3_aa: CASSSQVGETQYF

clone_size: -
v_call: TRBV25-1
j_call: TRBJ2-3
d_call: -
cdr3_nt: TGTGCCAGCAGTGAGAGAGGGGGTTCCACAGATACGCAGTATTTT
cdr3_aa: CASSERGGSTDTQYF

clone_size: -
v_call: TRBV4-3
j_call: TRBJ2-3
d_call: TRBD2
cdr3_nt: TGCGCCAGCAGCCAAGCGACTAGCGGGGATGGCACAGATACGCAGTATTTT
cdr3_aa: CASSQATSGDGTDTQYF

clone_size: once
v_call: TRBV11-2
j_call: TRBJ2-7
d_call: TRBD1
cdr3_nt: TGTGCCAGCAGCACCAGACAGGGTTCCTACGAGCAGTACTTC
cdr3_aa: CASSTRQGSYEQYF

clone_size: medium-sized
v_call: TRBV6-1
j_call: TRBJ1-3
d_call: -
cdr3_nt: TGTGCCAGCAGCCTGGGCACCTTCTCTGGAAACACCATATATTTT
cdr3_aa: CASSLGTFSGNTIYF

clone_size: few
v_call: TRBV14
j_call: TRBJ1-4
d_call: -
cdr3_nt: TGTGCCAGCAGGGCCGGGGTAAAAAATGAAAAACTGTTTTTT
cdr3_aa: CASRAGVKNEKLFF

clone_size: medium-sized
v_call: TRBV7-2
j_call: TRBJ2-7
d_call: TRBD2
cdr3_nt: TGTGCCAGCAGCTTAGAAGGCGGGAGGGCCAACGAGCAGTACTTC
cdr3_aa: CASSLEGGRANEQYF

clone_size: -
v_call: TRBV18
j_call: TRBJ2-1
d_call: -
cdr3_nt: TGTGCCAGCTCACCGGGACATCCGGGATACAATGAGCAGTTCTTC
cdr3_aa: CASSPGHPGYNEQFF